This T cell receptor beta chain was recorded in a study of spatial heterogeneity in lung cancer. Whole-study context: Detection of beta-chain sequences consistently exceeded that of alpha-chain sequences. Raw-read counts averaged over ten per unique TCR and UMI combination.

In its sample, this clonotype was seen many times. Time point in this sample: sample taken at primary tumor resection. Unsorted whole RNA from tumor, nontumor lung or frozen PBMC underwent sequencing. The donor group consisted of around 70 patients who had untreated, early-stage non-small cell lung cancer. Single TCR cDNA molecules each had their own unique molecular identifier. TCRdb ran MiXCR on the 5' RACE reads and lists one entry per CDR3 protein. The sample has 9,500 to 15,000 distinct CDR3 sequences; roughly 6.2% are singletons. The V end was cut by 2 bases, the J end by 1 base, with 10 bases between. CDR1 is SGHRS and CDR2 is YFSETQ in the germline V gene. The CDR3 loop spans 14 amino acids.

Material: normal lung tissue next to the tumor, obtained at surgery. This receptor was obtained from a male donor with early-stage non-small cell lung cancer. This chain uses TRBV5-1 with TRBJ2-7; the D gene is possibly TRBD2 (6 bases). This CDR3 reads CASSFEGGSYEQYF. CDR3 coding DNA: TGCGCCAGCAGCTTTGAGGGAGGATCCTACGAGCAGTACTTC.